The entry below describes one T cell receptor (beta chain). Its cognate antigen has yet to be identified. The record has no base qualities; no much larger clone is one base away. Donors were healthy HIV-negative adults with no recently reported acute infections or vaccinations. All donors were Caucasian adults living in Nashville, Tennessee, USA. In the unsorted samples, 70 million to 95 million PBMCs were counted, and genomic DNA was extracted using the QIAamp DNA Blood Mini kit. Blood was collected by leukapheresis, and PBMCs were isolated by Ficoll-Histopaque density gradient centrifugation and then cryopreserved in liquid nitrogen vapor phase. The CDR3 numbers 14 residues from cysteine through phenylalanine. This entry keeps only the CDR3 DNA: 42 bases, framed from base 1. V gives up 6 bases and J gives up 2 bases, and the segment between their germline ends measures 13 bases. The CDR1 and CDR2 encoded by the germline V gene are LGHNT and FRNRAP.

This entry belongs to a study of shared clonotypes between healthy human individuals (dated by TCRdb to about 2020). Regarding the study in general: A couple of women and a few men aged 18 to 49 years were included in the cohort. To estimate repertoire size and how much clonotypes are shared between individuals, the study performed deep sequencing of blood TCR repertoires from roughly five healthy adults. Per donor, leukapheresis produced somewhere between about 0.85 and 8.9 billion PBMCs. To increase sequencing depth and limit assay-specific biases, different laboratories used diverse techniques to prepare libraries and sequence TCR repertoires.

Using the deep immunoSEQ assay, TCR CDR3 regions were amplified from genomic DNA by multiplex PCR. For each cell subset, the extracted genomic DNA was distributed evenly across all wells of several immunoSEQ 96-well plates, and each plate served as one replicate. For unsorted PBMC, about 300 ng genomic DNA, equal to approximately 30,000 T cell genomes, was loaded into each replicate PCR. Unsorted PBMC genomic DNA was sequenced across ten immunoSEQ deep assay plates. Purified libraries were quantified with a Qubit 3.0 fluorometer, sized on a Bioanalyzer 2100, and re-quantified with the KAPA Library Quantification kit. A separate single-read 150-cycle Illumina NextSeq 550 flow cell was used to sequence each immunoSEQ 96-well plate. The study's own analysis went as follows. The immunoSEQ output contained only junctional sequences without quality scores, so filtering could not match that applied to full-length reads. To assign V/J genes and CDR3, sequences were annotated using PyIR, a Python wrapper for IgBLAST v1.9, with IMGT germline references. Any read was removed if the V/J assignment was weak (E-value above 1e-6), the CDR3 was missing, or the read contained stop codons, out-of-frame junctions, or ambiguous translated residues. V3J clonotypes were defined by identical inferred V gene, J gene, and CDR3 amino acid sequence. To compute the percentage overlap between repertoires, the number of shared unique clonotypes was divided by the size of the smaller repertoire. Repertoire richness was assessed with RTK rarefaction, the Chao1 estimator, and Recon v2.1 estimates of unobserved clonotypes. As stored in TCRdb, this immuneACCESS dataset retains in-frame rearrangements with V and J assigned. A fraction of the clones does not appear; measured against another copy, unresolved V genes explain less than half of the discrepancy, and the remainder lacks a known reason. V and J calls and clone size are those listed in that table; D and trimming were worked out from the DNA. This sample comprises over 400,000 clones, 81% of them detected only once. In total, the top ten clones hold more than 9.5% of the sample.

General conclusions and limits of the study: Sampling was limited to blood, and TCR repertoires in tissue likely differ from TCR repertoires in blood. Based on pairwise subsampling, the degree of clonotype sharing among donors was expected to be affected by sequencing depth. Because the study included a small number of donors, the genetic and exposure-history diversity represented was limited.

The sequencing sample was made of PBMCs. The V gene is TRBV12-5 and the J gene is TRBJ1-1; tentative D gene TRBD1, with 6 bases matching. The sequence derives from a woman in her thirties or forties in good health. Some clones in this sample may be carry-over from other donors' samples. CDR3 loop: CASGKDSENTEAFF. The DNA sequence is TGTGCTAGTGGCAAGGACAGCGAAAACACTGAAGCTTTCTTT.